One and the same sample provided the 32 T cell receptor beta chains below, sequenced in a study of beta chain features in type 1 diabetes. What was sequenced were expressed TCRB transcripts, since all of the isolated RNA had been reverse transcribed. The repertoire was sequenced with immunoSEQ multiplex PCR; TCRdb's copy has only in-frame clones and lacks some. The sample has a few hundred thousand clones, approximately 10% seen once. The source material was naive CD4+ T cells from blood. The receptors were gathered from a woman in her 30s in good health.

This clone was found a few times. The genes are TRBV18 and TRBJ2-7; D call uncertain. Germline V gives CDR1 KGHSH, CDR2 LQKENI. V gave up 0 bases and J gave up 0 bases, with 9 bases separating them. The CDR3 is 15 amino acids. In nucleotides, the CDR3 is TGTGCCAGCTCACCACCGTCAGGCTACTCCTACGAGCAGTACTTC. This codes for CASSPPSGYSYEQYF.

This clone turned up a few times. The CDR3 sequence is CASIAQGGRARGEQYF. The DNA for the CDR3 is TGTGCCAGCATTGCTCAGGGAGGGAGAGCAAGGGGCGAGCAGTACTTC. The chain recombines TRBV28 with TRBJ2-7; 7 nucleotides align to TRBD2. Trimming removed 7 bases from V and 6 bases from J; junction bases left unmatched: 18. There are 16 residues in the CDR3. Looked up from germline, CDR1 is MDHEN and CDR2 is SYDVKM.

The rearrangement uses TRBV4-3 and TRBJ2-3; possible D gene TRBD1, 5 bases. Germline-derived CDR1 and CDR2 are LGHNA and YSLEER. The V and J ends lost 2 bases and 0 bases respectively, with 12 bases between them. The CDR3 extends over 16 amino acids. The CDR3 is CASSQLTRASTDTQYF. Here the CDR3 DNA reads TGCGCCAGCAGCCAACTAACCAGGGCTAGCACAGATACGCAGTATTTT.

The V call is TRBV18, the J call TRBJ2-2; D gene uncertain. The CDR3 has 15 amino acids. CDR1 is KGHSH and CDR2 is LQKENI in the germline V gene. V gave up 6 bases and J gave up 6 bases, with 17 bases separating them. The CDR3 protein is CASSPTTIQAGELFF. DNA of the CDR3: TGTGCCAGCTCCCCAACAACGATACAAGCCGGGGAGCTGTTTTTT.

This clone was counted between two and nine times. CDR3 DNA sequence: TGTGCCTGGAGCCCAGGGGCCTACGAGCAGTACTTC. This sequence encodes CAWSPGAYEQYF. The genes are TRBV30 and TRBJ2-7, with D possibly being TRBD1 (6 bases). The CDR3 runs to 12 residues. Germline V gene sequence: CDR1 GTSNPN, CDR2 SVGIG (reference sequence). V lost 3 bases to trimming and J lost 2 bases, with 8 bases between them.

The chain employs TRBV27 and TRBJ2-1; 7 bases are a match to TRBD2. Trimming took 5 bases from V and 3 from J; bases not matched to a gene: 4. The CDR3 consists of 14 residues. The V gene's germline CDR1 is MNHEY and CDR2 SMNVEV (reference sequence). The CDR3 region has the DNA TGTGCCAGCAGTGTCCGGGGGGACTACAATGAGCAGTTCTTC. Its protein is CASSVRGDYNEQFF.

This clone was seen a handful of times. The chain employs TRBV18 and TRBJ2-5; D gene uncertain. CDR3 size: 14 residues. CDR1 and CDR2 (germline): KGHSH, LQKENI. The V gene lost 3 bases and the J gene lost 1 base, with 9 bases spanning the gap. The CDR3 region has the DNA TGTGCCAGCTCACCCTCGCAGGCCCAAGAGACCCAGTACTTC. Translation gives CASSPSQAQETQYF.

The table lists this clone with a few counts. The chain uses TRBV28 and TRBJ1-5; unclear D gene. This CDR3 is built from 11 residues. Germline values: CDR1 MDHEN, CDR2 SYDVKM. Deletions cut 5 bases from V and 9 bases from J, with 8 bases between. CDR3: CASSRLRPQHF. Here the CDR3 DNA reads TGTGCCAGCAGTCGCCTGCGGCCCCAGCATTTT.

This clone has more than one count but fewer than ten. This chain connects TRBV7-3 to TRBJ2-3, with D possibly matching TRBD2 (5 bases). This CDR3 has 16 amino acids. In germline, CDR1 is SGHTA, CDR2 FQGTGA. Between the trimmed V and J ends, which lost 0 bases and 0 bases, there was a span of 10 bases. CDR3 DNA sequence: TGTGCCAGCAGCTTAACGAGGGTAGCTAGCACAGATACGCAGTATTTT. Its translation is CASSLTRVASTDTQYF.

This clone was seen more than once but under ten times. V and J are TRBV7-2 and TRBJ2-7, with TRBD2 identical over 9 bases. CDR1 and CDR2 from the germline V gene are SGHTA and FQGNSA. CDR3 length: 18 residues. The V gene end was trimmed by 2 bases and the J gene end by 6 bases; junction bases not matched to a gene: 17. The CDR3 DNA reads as TGTGCCAGCAGCTTACTCCCTGATATGGCTAGCGGGATTAGCGAGCAGTACTTC. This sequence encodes CASSLLPDMASGISEQYF.

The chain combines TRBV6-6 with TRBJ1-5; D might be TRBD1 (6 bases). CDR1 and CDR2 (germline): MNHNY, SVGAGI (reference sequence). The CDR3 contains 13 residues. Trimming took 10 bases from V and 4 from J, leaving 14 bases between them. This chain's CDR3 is CATIGQQNQPQHF. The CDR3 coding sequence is TGTGCCACGATCGGACAGCAGAATCAGCCCCAGCATTTT.

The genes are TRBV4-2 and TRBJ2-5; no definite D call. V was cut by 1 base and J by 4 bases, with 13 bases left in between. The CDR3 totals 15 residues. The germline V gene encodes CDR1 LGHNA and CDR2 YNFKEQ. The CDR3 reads CASSQGNGSPETQYF. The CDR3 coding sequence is TGTGCCAGCAGCCAAGGTAACGGGTCGCCAGAGACCCAGTACTTC.

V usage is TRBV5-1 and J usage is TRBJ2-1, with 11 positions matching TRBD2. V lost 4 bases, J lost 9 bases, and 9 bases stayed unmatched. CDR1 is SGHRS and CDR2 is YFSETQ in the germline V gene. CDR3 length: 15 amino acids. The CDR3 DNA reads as TGCGCCAGCAGCCATAGTCTAGCGGGAGGAGGTGAGCAGTTCTTC. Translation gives CASSHSLAGGGEQFF.

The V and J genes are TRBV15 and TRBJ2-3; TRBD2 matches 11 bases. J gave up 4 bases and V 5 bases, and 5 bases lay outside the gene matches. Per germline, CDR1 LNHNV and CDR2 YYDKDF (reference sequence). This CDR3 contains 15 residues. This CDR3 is CATSLTSGNADTQYF. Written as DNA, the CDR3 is TGTGCCACCAGCTTGACTAGCGGGAACGCAGATACGCAGTATTTT. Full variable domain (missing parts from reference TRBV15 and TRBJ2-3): DAMVIQNPRYQVTQFGKPVTLSCSQTLNHNVMYWYQQKSSQAPKLLFHYYDKDFNNEADTPDNFQSRRPNTSFCFLDIRSPGLGDTAMYLCATSLTSGNADTQYFGPGTRLTVL.

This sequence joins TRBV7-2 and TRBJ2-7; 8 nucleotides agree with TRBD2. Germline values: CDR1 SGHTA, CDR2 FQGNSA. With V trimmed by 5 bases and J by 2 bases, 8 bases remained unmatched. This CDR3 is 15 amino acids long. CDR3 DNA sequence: TGTGCCAGCAGCGAGAGGGCGGGAGGTACCTACGAGCAGTACTTC. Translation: CASSERAGGTYEQYF.

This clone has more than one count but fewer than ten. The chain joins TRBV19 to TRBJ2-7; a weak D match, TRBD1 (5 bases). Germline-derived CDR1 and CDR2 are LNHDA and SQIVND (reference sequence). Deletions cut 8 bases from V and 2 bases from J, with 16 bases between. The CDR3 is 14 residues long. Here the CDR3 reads CASARQTETYEQYF. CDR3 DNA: TGTGCCAGTGCGCGACAGACGGAAACCTACGAGCAGTACTTC.

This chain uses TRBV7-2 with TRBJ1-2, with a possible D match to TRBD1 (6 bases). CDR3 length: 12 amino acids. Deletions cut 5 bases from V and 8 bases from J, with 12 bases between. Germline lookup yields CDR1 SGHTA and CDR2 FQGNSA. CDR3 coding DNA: TGTGCCAGCAGCCGCAACAGGGACGGCTACACCTTC. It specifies CASSRNRDGYTF.

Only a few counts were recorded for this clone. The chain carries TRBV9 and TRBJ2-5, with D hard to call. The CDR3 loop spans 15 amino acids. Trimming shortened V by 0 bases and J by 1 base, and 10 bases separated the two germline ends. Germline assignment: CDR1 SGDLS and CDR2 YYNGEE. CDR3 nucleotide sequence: TGTGCCAGCAGCGTAGACGAGGAGTCCCAAGAGACCCAGTACTTC. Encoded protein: CASSVDEESQETQYF.

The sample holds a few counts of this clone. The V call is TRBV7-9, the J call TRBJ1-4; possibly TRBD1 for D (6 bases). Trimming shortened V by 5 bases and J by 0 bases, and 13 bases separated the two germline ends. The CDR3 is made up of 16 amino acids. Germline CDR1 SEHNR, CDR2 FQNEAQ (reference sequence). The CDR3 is CASSPGQTATNEKLFF. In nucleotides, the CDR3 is TGTGCCAGCAGCCCCGGACAGACTGCAACTAATGAAAAACTGTTTTTT.

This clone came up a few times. CDR3 residues: CASRRPGQLQETQYF. CDR3 in DNA: TGTGCCAGCAGACGCCCGGGACAGCTTCAAGAGACCCAGTACTTC. The gene calls are TRBV6-6 and TRBJ2-5, with 7 positions matching TRBD1. The CDR3 sequence is 15 residues long. Germline-derived CDR1 and CDR2 are MNHNY and SVGAGI (reference sequence). J lost 2 bases, V lost 6 bases, and 9 bases had no gene match.

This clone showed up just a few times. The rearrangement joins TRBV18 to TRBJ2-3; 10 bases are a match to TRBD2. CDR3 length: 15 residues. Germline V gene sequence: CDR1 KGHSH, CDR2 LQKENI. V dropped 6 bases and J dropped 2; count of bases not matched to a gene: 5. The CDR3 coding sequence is TGTGCCAGCTCGGGGACTAGCGTGTACACAGATACGCAGTATTTT. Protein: CASSGTSVYTDTQYF.

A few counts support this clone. CDR3 loop: CAWRKGLGTSGPGDTDTQYF. DNA for the CDR3: TGTGCCTGGAGGAAAGGGCTCGGGACTAGCGGGCCAGGTGACACAGATACGCAGTATTTT. The rearrangement uses TRBV30 and TRBJ2-3, with 12 nucleotides matching TRBD2. The CDR3 is 20 amino acids. The ends lost 3 bases at V and 2 bases at J; junction bases unmatched: 18. In germline, CDR1 is GTSNPN, CDR2 SVGIG (reference sequence).

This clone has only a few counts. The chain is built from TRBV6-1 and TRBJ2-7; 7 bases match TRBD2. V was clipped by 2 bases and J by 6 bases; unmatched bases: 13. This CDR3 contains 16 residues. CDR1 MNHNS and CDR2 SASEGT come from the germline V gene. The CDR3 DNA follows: TGTGCCAGCAGTGAACTAATGGCGGGAGTCGTCGCCGAGCAGTACTTC. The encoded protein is CASSELMAGVVAEQYF.

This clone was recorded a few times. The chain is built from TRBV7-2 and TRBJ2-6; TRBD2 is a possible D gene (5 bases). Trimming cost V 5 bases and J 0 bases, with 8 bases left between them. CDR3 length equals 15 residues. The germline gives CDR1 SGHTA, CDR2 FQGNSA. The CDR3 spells CASSPRDSGANVLTF. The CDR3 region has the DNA TGTGCCAGCAGCCCGAGGGACTCTGGGGCCAACGTCCTGACTTTC.

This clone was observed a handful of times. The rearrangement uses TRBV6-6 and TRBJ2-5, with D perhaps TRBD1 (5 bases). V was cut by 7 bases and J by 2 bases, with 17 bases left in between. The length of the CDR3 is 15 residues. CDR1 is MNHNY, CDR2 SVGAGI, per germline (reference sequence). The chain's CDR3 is CASNPGSGPQETQYF. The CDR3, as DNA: TGTGCCAGCAACCCAGGGTCGGGCCCACAAGAGACCCAGTACTTC.

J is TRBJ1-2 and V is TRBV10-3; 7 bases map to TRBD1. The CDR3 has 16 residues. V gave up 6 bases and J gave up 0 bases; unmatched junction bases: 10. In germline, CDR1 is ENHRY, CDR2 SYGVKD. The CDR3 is CAIRDVRQGSNYGYTF. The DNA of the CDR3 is TGTGCCATCAGGGACGTCCGACAGGGTTCTAACTATGGCTACACCTTC.

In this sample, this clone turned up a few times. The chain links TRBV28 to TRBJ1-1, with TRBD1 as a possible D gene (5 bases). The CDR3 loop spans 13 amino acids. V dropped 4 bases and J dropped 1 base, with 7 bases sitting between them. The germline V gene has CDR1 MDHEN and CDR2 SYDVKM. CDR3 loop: CASSSGPNTEAFF. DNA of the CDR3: TGTGCCAGCAGTTCAGGGCCGAACACTGAAGCTTTCTTT.

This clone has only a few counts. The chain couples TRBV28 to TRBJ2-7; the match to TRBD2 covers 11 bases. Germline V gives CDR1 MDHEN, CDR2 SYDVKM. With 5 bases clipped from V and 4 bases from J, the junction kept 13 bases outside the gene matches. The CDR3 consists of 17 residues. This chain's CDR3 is CASSPLNLAGGKYEQYF. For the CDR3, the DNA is TGTGCCAGCAGTCCCCTTAACCTAGCGGGAGGAAAATACGAGCAGTACTTC.

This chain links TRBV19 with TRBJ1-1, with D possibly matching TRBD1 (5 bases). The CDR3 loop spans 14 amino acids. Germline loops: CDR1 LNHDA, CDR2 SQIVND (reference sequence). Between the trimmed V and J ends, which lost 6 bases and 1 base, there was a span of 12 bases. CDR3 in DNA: TGTGCCAGTAGCGCCCTCGGGGGGAACACTGAAGCTTTCTTT. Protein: CASSALGGNTEAFF.

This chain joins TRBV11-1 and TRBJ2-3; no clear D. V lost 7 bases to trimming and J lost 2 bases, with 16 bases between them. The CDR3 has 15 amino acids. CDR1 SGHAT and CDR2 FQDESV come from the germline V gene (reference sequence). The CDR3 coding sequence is TGTGCCAGCATGCCACTTCAGGCCAACACAGATACGCAGTATTTT. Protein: CASMPLQANTDTQYF.

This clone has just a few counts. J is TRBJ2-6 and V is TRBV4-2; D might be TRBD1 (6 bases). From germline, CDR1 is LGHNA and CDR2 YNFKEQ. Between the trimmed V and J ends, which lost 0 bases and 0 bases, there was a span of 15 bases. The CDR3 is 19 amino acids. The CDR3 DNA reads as TGTGCCAGCAGCCAAGACCCCGGACAGCCTTTCTCTGGGGCCAACGTCCTGACTTTC. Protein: CASSQDPGQPFSGANVLTF.

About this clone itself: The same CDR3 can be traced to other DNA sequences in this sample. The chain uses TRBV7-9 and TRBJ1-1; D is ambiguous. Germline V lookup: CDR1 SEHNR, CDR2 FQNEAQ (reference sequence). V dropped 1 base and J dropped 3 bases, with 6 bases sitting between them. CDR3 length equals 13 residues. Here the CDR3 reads CASSLVADTEAFF. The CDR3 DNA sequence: TGTGCCAGCAGCTTAGTTGCAGACACTGAAGCTTTCTTT.